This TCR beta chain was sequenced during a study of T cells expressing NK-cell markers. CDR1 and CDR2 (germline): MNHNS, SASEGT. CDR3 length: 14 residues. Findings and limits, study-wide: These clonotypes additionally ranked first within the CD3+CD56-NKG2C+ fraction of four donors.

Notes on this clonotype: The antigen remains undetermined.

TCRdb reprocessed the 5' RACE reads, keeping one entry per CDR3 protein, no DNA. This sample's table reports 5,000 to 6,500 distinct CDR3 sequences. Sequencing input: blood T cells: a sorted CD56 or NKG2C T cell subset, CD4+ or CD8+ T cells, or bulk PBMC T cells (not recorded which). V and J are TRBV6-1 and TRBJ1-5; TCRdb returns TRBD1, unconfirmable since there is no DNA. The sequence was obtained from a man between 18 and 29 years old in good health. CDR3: CASNRGGAVQPQHF.